The 10 T cell receptor beta chains listed next were all sequenced from one sample in a study of T-cell reconstitution after alpha-beta-depleted transplantation in children. During its preparation, the TCRbeta library received unique molecular identifiers. TCRdb used MiXCR to reprocess the PCR reads, holding one entry per CDR3 protein. The sample lists some 300,000 distinct CDR3 sequences; about 9.3% were seen once. Sequencing was performed on PBMCs from the stem cell graft donor, taken from the stem cell graft. The receptor set was obtained from a human donor who donated a stem cell graft to a child with acute lymphoblastic leukemia.

This clonotype was observed a handful of times. The gene calls are TRBV10-3 and TRBJ1-1; D may be TRBD1 (5 bases). V gave up 10 bases and J gave up 1 base, with 10 bases separating them. This CDR3 is 12 amino acids long. The V gene's germline CDR1 is ENHRY and CDR2 SYGVKD. The CDR3: CATKQGNTEAFF. The CDR3 bases are TGTGCCACCAAGCAGGGGAACACTGAAGCTTTCTTT.

This chain connects TRBV20-1 to TRBJ1-1; the D is unclear. CDR3 length: 15 residues. Germline V gene data show CDR1 as DFQATT and CDR2 as SNEGSKA (reference sequence). V was clipped by 3 bases and J by 1 base, with 15 bases between them. The CDR3 DNA is TGCAGTGCTAGGCAACGGACGTCACGGAACACTGAAGCTTTCTTT. This translates into CSARQRTSRNTEAFF.

This clonotype was picked up a small number of times. The genes are TRBV12-3 or TRBV12-4 and TRBJ2-5; D is ambiguous. V lost 3 bases to trimming and J lost 5 bases, with 10 bases between them. The CDR3 spans 13 residues. The CDR3 spells CASSLSSRETQYF. The CDR3 DNA is TGTGCCAGCAGTTTGAGCAGCCGGGAGACCCAGTACTTC.

The table lists this clonotype with a few counts. V is TRBV11-1 and J is TRBJ1-2; possible D gene TRBD1, 6 bases. The CDR3 sequence is 18 residues long. V was shortened by 1 base and J by 6 bases, with 24 bases between the two germline ends. Germline CDR1 SGHAT, CDR2 FQDESV (reference sequence). This chain's CDR3 is CASSLGGYHRFEGDGYTF. The CDR3 DNA follows: TGTGCCAGCAGCTTAGGGGGATACCACAGGTTCGAGGGGGATGGCTACACCTTC. Full variable domain (rest looked up from reference TRBV11-1 and TRBJ1-2): EAEVAQSPRYKITEKSQAVAFWCDPISGHATLYWYRQILGQGPELLVQFQDESVVDDSQLPKDRFSAERLKGVDSTLKIQPAELGDSAMYLCASSLGGYHRFEGDGYTFGSGTRLTVV.

Only a few counts were recorded for this clonotype. CDR3 loop: CASSYSSGLKFF. The CDR3 DNA sequence: TGTGCCAGCAGTTACTCATCGGGGCTGAAGTTCTTC. The chain links TRBV6-2 or TRBV6-3 to TRBJ2-1; D may be TRBD1 or TRBD2 (5 bases each). The V end was cut by 0 bases, the J end by 14 bases, with 11 bases between. Germline V CDR1 and CDR2: MNHEY, SVGEGT. The CDR3 is 12 amino acids.

This clonotype occurred a few times. The rearrangement joins TRBV11-3 to TRBJ2-1; D not resolved. CDR1 is SGHNT and CDR2 is YENEEA in the germline V gene. CDR3 length: 15 amino acids. V shed 0 bases and J shed 10 bases, with 16 bases lying between them. CDR3 nucleotide sequence: TGTGCCAGCAGCTTAGATCTCGGTAGTCAACGAGAGCAGTTCTTC. It specifies CASSLDLGSQREQFF.

Only a few counts were recorded for this clonotype. The rearrangement links TRBV18 to TRBJ1-4, with D maybe TRBD1 (6 bases). Germline V gives CDR1 KGHSH, CDR2 LQKENI. The ends were cut back, 4 bases at V and 0 bases at J, with 12 bases in the middle. The CDR3 length is 16 residues. CDR3 amino acids: CASSRTGKSTNEKLFF. As DNA, the CDR3 is TGTGCCAGCTCACGTACAGGGAAGTCAACTAATGAAAAACTGTTTTTT.

Many counts were recorded for this clonotype. The chain carries TRBV19 and TRBJ1-5; D is unresolved. The germline V and J ends were trimmed by 4 bases and 3 bases, with 13 bases remaining between them. CDR1 and CDR2 (germline): LNHDA, SQIVND (reference sequence). There are 15 residues in the CDR3. CDR3 bases: TGTGCCAGTAGTACAACTGGGCAGCCCAATCAGCCCCAGCATTTT. Translating gives CASSTTGQPNQPQHF.

This rearrangement joins TRBV7-9 to TRBJ1-1; 7 bases match TRBD1. V gave up 5 bases and J gave up 4 bases; unmatched junction bases: 10. Germline V gene sequence: CDR1 SEHNR, CDR2 FQNEAQ (reference sequence). This CDR3 is 15 amino acids long. CDR3 in amino acids: CASSLRTGGITEAFF. The CDR3 DNA sequence: TGTGCCAGCAGCCTCAGGACAGGAGGGATCACTGAAGCTTTCTTT.

As concerns this clonotype: This may arise from a read error, as a much more abundant clone is one base away. The chain links TRBV12-3 or TRBV12-4 to TRBJ1-5, with no clear D. The CDR3 sequence is 15 residues long. V lost 2 bases and J lost 3, with 11 bases in between. The DNA for the CDR3 is TGTGCCAGCAGTTTACGGGGTGGGGACAATCAGCCCCAGCATTTT. Its translation is CASSLRGGDNQPQHF.